The T cell receptor (beta chain) described here comes from a study of naive and memory T cell subsets. Findings and caveats of the study: TCRs were reportedly recovered from both biopsy types, mostly tuberculin test sites.

Described treatment: skin biopsy from PPD injection site in Mantoux-positive individual. An oligonucleotide containing a UMI was ligated to the 3' end of TCR cDNA. Biopsied sites were PPD injections in people with a positive Mantoux test. J gave up 1 base and V 0 bases, and 3 bases lay outside the gene matches. The CDR3 runs to 15 residues. The germline V gene encodes CDR1 SGDLS and CDR2 YYNGEE. Amplification of ligated cDNA took four PCR rounds with SP2 and nested alpha and beta constant primers. TCRdb redid the calling of the UMI-ligation and nested PCR reads with MiXCR, one entry per CDR3 protein. This sample has under 25,000 distinct CDR3 sequences, with about 6.1% found just once. This clonotype was found many times. What it recognizes is unknown.

The sample in question was skin, obtained from a tuberculin skin test site. This chain links TRBV9 with TRBJ2-5; 7 positions agree with TRBD1. This receptor was obtained from an adult in good health. This chain's CDR3 is CASSVEDRPQETQYF. The CDR3 region has the DNA TGTGCCAGCAGCGTAGAGGACAGGCCCCAAGAGACCCAGTACTTC.